Listed here are 19 T cell receptor beta chains from one sample, sequenced in a study of cytotoxic CD8 clonotypes in ibrutinib-treated CLL. TCRdb's copy holds only in-frame clones and misses some; the assay was immunoSEQ multiplex PCR. Among approximately 32,000 clones listed, roughly 50% were seen once. The sequencing used PBMCs, collected before ibrutinib treatment. The source of these receptors is a human donor with chronic lymphocytic leukemia.

The rearrangement uses TRBV6-1 and TRBJ2-1, with TRBD1 as a possible D gene (6 bases). The CDR3 is 14 amino acids. The V gene's germline CDR1 is MNHNS and CDR2 SASEGT. CDR3 residues: CVSPGQYSYNEQFF. DNA of the CDR3: TGTGTTTCGCCCGGACAGTACTCCTACAATGAGCAGTTCTTC.

CDR3 nucleotides: TGTGCCACCAGTCAGACCGGGGGGTACAATGAGCAGTTCTTC. Translating it yields CATSQTGGYNEQFF. The V call is TRBV15, the J call TRBJ2-1, with 7 bases aligning to TRBD2. CDR1 and CDR2 from the germline V gene are LNHNV and YYDKDF (reference sequence). Losses at the gene ends were 6 bases for V and 4 bases for J; bases not matched to a gene: 6. This CDR3 is built from 14 residues.

The chain couples TRBV12-5 to TRBJ1-6, with 9 nucleotides matching TRBD1. Per germline, CDR1 LGHNT and CDR2 FRNRAP. After removal of 2 bases from V and 7 bases from J, the junction contained 3 bases not matched to a gene. This CDR3 is 15 amino acids long. The CDR3, as DNA: TGTGCTAGTGGTTTGATGGGGACAGGGAATTCACCCCTCCACTTT. As protein: CASGLMGTGNSPLHF.

The table lists this clone with a few counts. The chain employs TRBV7-9 and TRBJ1-3; D gene ambiguous. Deletions cut 3 bases from V and 4 bases from J, with 13 bases between. The CDR3 is made up of 15 amino acids. CDR1 SEHNR and CDR2 FQNEAQ come from the germline V gene (reference sequence). The CDR3 is CASSLDGVTGNTIYF. CDR3 bases: TGTGCCAGCAGCTTGGATGGGGTAACGGGAAACACCATATATTTT.

The chain carries TRBV19 and TRBJ2-7; D is unclear. This CDR3 is 16 amino acids long. Germline V lookup: CDR1 LNHDA, CDR2 SQIVND (reference sequence). Trimming took 7 bases from V and 2 from J, leaving 21 bases between them. The CDR3 bases are TGTGCCAGTACCCCCACGCAGGCGCTACCACCCTACGAGCAGTACTTC. This codes for CASTPTQALPPYEQYF.

This clone was observed a few times. The V gene is TRBV18, the J gene TRBJ1-1; 10 nucleotides align to TRBD1. The CDR3 totals 15 residues. J lost 5 bases, V lost 3 bases, and 6 bases had no gene match. Per germline, CDR1 KGHSH and CDR2 LQKENI. DNA of the CDR3: TGTGCCAGCTCACCTACCGGGACAGGGGTGACTGAAGCTTTCTTT. This codes for CASSPTGTGVTEAFF. The variable domain in full, completed from reference TRBV18 and TRBJ1-1, reads NAGVMQNPRHLVRRRGQEARLRCSPMKGHSHVYWYRQLPEEGLKFMVYLQKENIIDESGMPKERFSAEFPKEGPSILRIQQVVRGDSAAYFCASSPTGTGVTEAFFGQGTRLTVV.

The chain links TRBV6-1 to TRBJ2-3; 7 bases map to TRBD2. This CDR3 has 14 residues. V gave up 7 bases and J gave up 0 bases; unmatched junction bases: 4. Germline V gene lookup returns CDR1 MNHNS and CDR2 SASEGT. The CDR3 loop is CASILGGSTDTQYF. The CDR3 region has the DNA TGTGCCAGCATCCTCGGGGGGAGCACAGATACGCAGTATTTT.

This clone was seen more than once but under ten times. The chain's CDR3 is CASKGQVNTGELFF. The CDR3 nucleotides are TGTGCCAGCAAAGGACAGGTGAACACCGGGGAGCTGTTTTTT. V usage is TRBV2 and J usage is TRBJ2-2; 7 bases map to TRBD1. The CDR3 is 14 amino acids. Losses at the gene ends were 7 bases for V and 1 base for J; bases not matched to a gene: 3. The germline CDR1 and CDR2 sequences are SNHLY and FYNNEI.

This clone is medium-sized (0.01 to 0.1%) in the sample. The chain uses TRBV2 and TRBJ1-1, with D uncertain. The CDR3 loop spans 13 amino acids. The germline gives CDR1 SNHLY, CDR2 FYNNEI. Trimming removed 5 bases from V and 2 bases from J, with 9 bases in between. The CDR3 DNA reads as TGTGCCAGCAGTTTGTGGAGTAACACTGAAGCTTTCTTT. Translation: CASSLWSNTEAFF.

This clone was counted only a few times. The chain couples TRBV5-1 to TRBJ1-1, with D possibly TRBD1 on 5 matching bases. Per the germline V gene, CDR1 is SGHRS and CDR2 is YFSETQ. The CDR3 covers 15 residues. Trimming took 0 bases from V and 1 from J, leaving 10 bases between them. The CDR3 DNA reads as TGCGCCAGCAGCTTGGAGGGGACGGCGAACACTGAAGCTTTCTTT. It specifies CASSLEGTANTEAFF.

This clone has only a few counts. The rearrangement links TRBV11-3 to TRBJ2-7, with 7 bases identical to TRBD2. Trimming at V came to 5 bases and at J to 6 bases, leaving 16 bases not matched to a gene. CDR3 length: 16 amino acids. Germline V gene sequence: CDR1 SGHNT, CDR2 YENEEA. The chain's CDR3 is CASSPRIGGMGPEQYF. The CDR3 bases are TGTGCCAGCAGCCCCCGCATCGGGGGGATGGGCCCCGAGCAGTACTTC.

The chain couples TRBV7-8 to TRBJ1-5; 7 bases line up with TRBD1. The CDR3 has 16 residues. Per germline, CDR1 SGHVS and CDR2 FQNEAQ. J gave up 6 bases and V 2 bases, and 10 bases lay outside the gene matches. The CDR3 sequence is CASSLSLRQGSQPQHF. In DNA, the CDR3 is TGTGCCAGCAGCTTATCCCTTCGACAGGGAAGTCAGCCCCAGCATTTT.

In its sample, this clone was seen a few times. Mismatch with germline at one junction end may stem from a read error. The chain recombines TRBV5-4 with TRBJ2-7, with TRBD2 as a possible D gene (6 bases). The germline gives CDR1 SGHNT, CDR2 YYREEE (reference sequence). The CDR3 is 12 amino acids. Here the CDR3 DNA reads TGTGCCAGCAGCGGGGGGACCTTGACGACGCACTTC. Translating gives CASSGGTLTTHF.

This clone has a handful of counts. The CDR3 nucleotides read TGCGCCAGCAGAAGGGACAGGGGTATGAGGGAGCAGTACTTC. Residues: CASRRDRGMREQYF. The chain recombines TRBV5-1 with TRBJ2-7; 10 bases map to TRBD1. The CDR3 sequence is 14 residues long. Germline CDR1 SGHRS, CDR2 YFSETQ. Trimming removed 5 bases from V and 7 bases from J; junction bases left unmatched: 9.

The table lists this clone with many counts. The chain carries TRBV5-4 and TRBJ1-2, with D possibly TRBD1 on 6 matching bases. Germline V CDR1 and CDR2: SGHNT, YYREEE (reference sequence). V lost 1 base and J 8 bases, leaving 9 bases between the germline ends. The CDR3 loop spans 12 amino acids. The CDR3 loop reads CASSLKGHGYTF. The CDR3 DNA is TGTGCCAGCAGCTTGAAGGGACACGGCTACACCTTC.

J is TRBJ2-3 and V is TRBV7-2; D unresolved. V shed 6 bases and J shed 2 bases, with 12 bases lying between them. The CDR3 has 14 residues. The V gene's germline CDR1 is SGHTA and CDR2 FQGNSA. The DNA of the CDR3 is TGTGCCAGCAGTCGCGGACCATACACAGATACGCAGTATTTT. This gives the protein CASSRGPYTDTQYF.

The chain uses TRBV30 and TRBJ2-7; the D is unclear. The V end lost 2 bases, the J end lost 3 bases, and 5 bases lay between the germline ends. This CDR3 has 11 residues. Germline V gives CDR1 GTSNPN, CDR2 SVGIG (reference sequence). The CDR3 DNA reads TGTGCCTGGAGTATCGGCTACGAGCAGTACTTC. Its translation: CAWSIGYEQYF. Full variable domain (missing parts from reference TRBV30 and TRBJ2-7): SQTIHQWPATLVQPVGSPLSLECTVEGTSNPNLYWYRQAAGRGLQLLFYSVGIGQISSEVPQNLSASRPQDRQFILSSKKLLLSDSGFYLCAWSIGYEQYFGPGTRLTVT.

This sequence joins TRBV27 and TRBJ2-1; 7 positions match TRBD1. Germline V gene data show CDR1 as MNHEY and CDR2 as SMNVEV (reference sequence). V lost 5 bases, J lost 2 bases, and 12 bases stayed unmatched. The CDR3 spans 17 residues. As DNA, the CDR3 is TGTGCCAGCAGTCCCTATGGAGGACAGGCGACCTACAATGAGCAGTTCTTC. It encodes CASSPYGGQATYNEQFF.

This clone came up a few times. This sequence joins TRBV10-3 and TRBJ1-2; 10 bases are shared with TRBD1. The CDR3 is 14 residues long. The V segment lost 7 bases and the J segment 8 bases; nucleotides outside the gene matches: 10. Germline lookup yields CDR1 ENHRY and CDR2 SYGVKD. The CDR3 loop reads CAITATGTGEGYTF. The CDR3 DNA reads as TGTGCCATCACGGCGACCGGGACAGGGGAAGGCTACACCTTC.